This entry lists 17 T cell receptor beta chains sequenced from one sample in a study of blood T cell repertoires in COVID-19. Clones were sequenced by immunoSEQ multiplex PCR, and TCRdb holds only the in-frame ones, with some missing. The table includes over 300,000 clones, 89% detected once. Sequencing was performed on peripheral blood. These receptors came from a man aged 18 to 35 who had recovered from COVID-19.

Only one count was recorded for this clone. Here the CDR3 reads CASSTGPYNTEAFF. DNA for the CDR3: TGTGCCAGTAGTACAGGTCCTTACAACACTGAAGCTTTCTTT. The chain employs TRBV19 and TRBJ1-1; D is unresolved. The CDR3 length is 14 residues. Trimming left V 4 bases short and J 2 bases short, with 11 bases between. The germline V gene has CDR1 LNHDA and CDR2 SQIVND (reference sequence).

The DNA for the CDR3 is TGCGCCAGCAGCCAGGGGGGGAGCTACGAGCAGTACTTC. As protein: CASSQGGSYEQYF. The chain combines TRBV4-1 with TRBJ2-7; TRBD2 aligns across 7 bases. The V gene's germline CDR1 is MGHRA and CDR2 YSYEKL. The CDR3 is 13 residues long. Germline trimming cut 3 bases from V and 3 bases from J; bases unmatched to any gene: 2.

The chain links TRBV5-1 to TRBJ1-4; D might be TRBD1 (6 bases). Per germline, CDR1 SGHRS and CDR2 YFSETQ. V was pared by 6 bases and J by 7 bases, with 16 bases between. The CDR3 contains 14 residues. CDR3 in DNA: TGCGCCAGCAAGGGGGAACCCGGGTCTGAAAAACTGTTTTTT. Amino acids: CASKGEPGSEKLFF.

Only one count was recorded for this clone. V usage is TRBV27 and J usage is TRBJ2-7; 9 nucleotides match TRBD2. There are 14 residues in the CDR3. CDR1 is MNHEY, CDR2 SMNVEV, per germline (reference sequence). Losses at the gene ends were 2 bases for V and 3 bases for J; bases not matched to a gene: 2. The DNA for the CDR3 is TGTGCCAGCAGTTTACTAGCGGGAATCTACGAGCAGTACTTC. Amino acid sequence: CASSLLAGIYEQYF.

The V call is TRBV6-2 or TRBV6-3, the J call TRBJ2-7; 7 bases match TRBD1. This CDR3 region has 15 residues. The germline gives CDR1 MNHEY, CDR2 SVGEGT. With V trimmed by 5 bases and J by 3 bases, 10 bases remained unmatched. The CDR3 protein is CASSPSWWDSYEQYF. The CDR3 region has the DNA TGTGCCAGCAGTCCATCTTGGTGGGACAGCTACGAGCAGTACTTC.

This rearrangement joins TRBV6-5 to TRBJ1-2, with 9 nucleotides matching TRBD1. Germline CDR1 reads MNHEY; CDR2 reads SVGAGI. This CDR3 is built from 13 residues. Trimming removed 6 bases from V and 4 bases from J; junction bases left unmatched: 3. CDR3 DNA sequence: TGTGCCAGCAGGGACAGGGGCGGCTATGGCTACACCTTC. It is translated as CASRDRGGYGYTF.

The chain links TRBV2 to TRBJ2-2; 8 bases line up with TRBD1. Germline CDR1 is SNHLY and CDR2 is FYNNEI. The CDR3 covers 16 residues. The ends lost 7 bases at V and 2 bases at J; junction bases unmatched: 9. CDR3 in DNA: TGTGCCAGCAAGGAGGACAGGGAGATTAACACCGGGGAGCTGTTTTTT. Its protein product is CASKEDREINTGELFF. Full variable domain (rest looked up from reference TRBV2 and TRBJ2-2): EPEVTQTPSHQVTQMGQEVILRCVPISNHLYFYWYRQILGQKVEFLVSFYNNEISEKSEIFDDQFSVERPDGSNFTLKIRSTKLEDSAMYFCASKEDREINTGELFFGEGSRLTVL.

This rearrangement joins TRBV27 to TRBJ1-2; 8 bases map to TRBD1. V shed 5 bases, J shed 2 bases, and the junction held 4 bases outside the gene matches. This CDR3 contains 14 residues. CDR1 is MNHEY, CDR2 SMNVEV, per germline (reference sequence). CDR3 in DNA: TGTGCCAGCAGTAGTGGACAGGGAAACTATGGCTACACCTTC. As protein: CASSSGQGNYGYTF.

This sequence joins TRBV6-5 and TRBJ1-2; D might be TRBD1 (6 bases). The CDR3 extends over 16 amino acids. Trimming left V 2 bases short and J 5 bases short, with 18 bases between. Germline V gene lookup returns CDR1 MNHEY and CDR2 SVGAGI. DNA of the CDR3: TGTGCCAGCAGTTACCAACTCGGGTTCACAGGGTATGGCTACACCTTC. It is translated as CASSYQLGFTGYGYTF.

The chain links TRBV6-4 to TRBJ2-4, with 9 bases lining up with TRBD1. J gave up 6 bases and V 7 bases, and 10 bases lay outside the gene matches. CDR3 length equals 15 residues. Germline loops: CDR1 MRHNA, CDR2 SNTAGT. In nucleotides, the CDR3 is TGTGCCAGCATCTACAGGGGGCATTTTCCAAACATTCAGTACTTC. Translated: CASIYRGHFPNIQYF.

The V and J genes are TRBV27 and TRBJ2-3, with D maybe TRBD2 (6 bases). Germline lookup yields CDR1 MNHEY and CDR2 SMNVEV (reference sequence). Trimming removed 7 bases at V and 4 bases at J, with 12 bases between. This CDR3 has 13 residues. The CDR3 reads CASKSSGADTQYF. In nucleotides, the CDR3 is TGTGCCAGCAAATCGTCGGGGGCAGATACGCAGTATTTT.

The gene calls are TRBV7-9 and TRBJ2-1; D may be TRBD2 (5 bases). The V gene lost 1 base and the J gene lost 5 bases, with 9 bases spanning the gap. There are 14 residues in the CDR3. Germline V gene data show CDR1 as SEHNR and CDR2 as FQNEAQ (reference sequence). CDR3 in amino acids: CASSLGGPDNEQFF. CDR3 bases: TGTGCCAGCAGCTTAGGCGGGCCAGACAATGAGCAGTTCTTC.

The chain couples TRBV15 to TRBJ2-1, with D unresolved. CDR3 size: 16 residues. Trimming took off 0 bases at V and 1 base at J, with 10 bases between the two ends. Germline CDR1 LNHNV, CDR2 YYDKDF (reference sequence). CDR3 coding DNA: TGTGCCACCAGCAGAGATCTGGCGGCTTCCTACAATGAGCAGTTCTTC. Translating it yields CATSRDLAASYNEQFF.

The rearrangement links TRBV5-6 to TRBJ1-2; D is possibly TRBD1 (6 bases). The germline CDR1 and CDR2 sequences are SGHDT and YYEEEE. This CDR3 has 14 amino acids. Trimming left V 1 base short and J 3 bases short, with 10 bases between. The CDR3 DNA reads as TGTGCCAGCAGCTTGAGGACAGCCGACTATGGCTACACCTTC. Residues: CASSLRTADYGYTF.

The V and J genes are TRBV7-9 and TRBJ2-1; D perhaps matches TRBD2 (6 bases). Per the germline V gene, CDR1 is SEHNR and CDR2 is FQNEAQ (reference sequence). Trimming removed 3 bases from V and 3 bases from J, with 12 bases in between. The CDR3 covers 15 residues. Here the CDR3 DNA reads TGTGCCAGCAGCTTTCCGCCGGGGGTCTACAATGAGCAGTTCTTC. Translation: CASSFPPGVYNEQFF.

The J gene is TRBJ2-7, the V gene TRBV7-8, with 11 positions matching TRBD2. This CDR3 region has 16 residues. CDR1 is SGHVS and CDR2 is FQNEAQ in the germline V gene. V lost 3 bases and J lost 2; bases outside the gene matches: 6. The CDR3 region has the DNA TGTGCCAGCAGCTTCCCGGGACTAGCGGTTACCTACGAGCAGTACTTC. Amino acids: CASSFPGLAVTYEQYF. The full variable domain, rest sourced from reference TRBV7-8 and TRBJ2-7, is GAGVSQSPRYKVAKRGQDVALRCDPISGHVSLFWYQQALGQGPEFLTYFQNEAQLDKSGLPSDRFFAERPEGSVSTLKIQRTQQEDSAVYLCASSFPGLAVTYEQYFGPGTRLTVT.

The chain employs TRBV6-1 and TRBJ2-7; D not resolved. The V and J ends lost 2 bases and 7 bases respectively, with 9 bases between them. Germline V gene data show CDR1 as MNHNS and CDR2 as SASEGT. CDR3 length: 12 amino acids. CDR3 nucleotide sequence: TGTGCCAGCAGTGAATCTCGGTTGGAGCAGTACTTC. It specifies CASSESRLEQYF.